One sample yielded the 12 T cell receptor beta chains listed below, sequenced in a study of blood T cells in healthy people across ages. PCR was performed a second time for about 7 to 11 cycles using a sample-barcoded 5' primer and a J-beta primer mix. TCRdb used MiXCR to reprocess the 5' RACE reads, holding one entry per CDR3 protein. The sample gives about 1.8 million distinct CDR3 sequences, roughly 49% of which show up once; approximately 2.1% is in the top ten. Specimen: blood. These receptor sequences come from a woman in her 40s in good health.

V is TRBV7-3 and J is TRBJ2-1; 8 bases are a match to TRBD2. The germline V gene has CDR1 SGHTA and CDR2 FQGTGA. The CDR3 runs 17 residues. J lost 2 bases, V lost 1 base, and 7 bases had no gene match. CDR3 coding DNA: TGTGCCAGCAGCTTAATCCCAGCGGGGGTTACCTACAATGAGCAGTTCTTC. This sequence encodes CASSLIPAGVTYNEQFF.

In this sample, this clonotype turned up a few times. V is TRBV6-5 and J is TRBJ1-1; no clear D. The germline V gene encodes CDR1 MNHEY and CDR2 SVGAGI. Deletions cut 1 base from V and 0 bases from J, with 9 bases between. This CDR3 is built from 15 residues. The CDR3 sequence: CASSYYGVMNTEAFF. CDR3 nucleotides: TGTGCCAGCAGTTACTATGGGGTCATGAACACTGAAGCTTTCTTT.

The chain recombines TRBV6-2 or TRBV6-3 with TRBJ2-7; 11 nucleotides match TRBD1. The CDR3 consists of 14 residues. CDR1 and CDR2 from the germline V gene are MNHEY and SVGEGT. V shed 6 bases, J shed 7 bases, and the junction held 8 bases outside the gene matches. CDR3: CASSVGQGAWEQYF. As DNA, the CDR3 is TGTGCCAGCAGCGTCGGACAGGGGGCGTGGGAGCAGTACTTC.

A single count supports this clonotype. The V call is TRBV6-2 or TRBV6-3, the J call TRBJ1-2; 9 bases map to TRBD1. This CDR3 has 15 amino acids. Trimming at V came to 7 bases and at J to 6 bases, leaving 12 bases not matched to a gene. CDR1 is MNHEY and CDR2 is SVGEGT in the germline V gene. CDR3 DNA sequence: TGTGCCAGCACCGACAGACGGGGACAGGGTGATGGCTACACCTTC. It codes for CASTDRRGQGDGYTF.

Remarks on this clonotype: An end of the junction differs from the germline gene, which may be a read error. This sequence joins TRBV4-3 and TRBJ2-4, with D perhaps matching TRBD1 or TRBD2 (5 bases each). The CDR3 has 19 amino acids. CDR1 and CDR2 from the germline V gene are LGHNA and YSLEER. The CDR3 DNA reads as TGCGCCAGCAGCCAAGTTGGGCTCGGGGCAGGGCCTTCCAAAAGCATTCAGTACTTC. Translation: CASSQVGLGAGPSKSIQYF.

The rearrangement links TRBV15 to TRBJ1-1; no firm D call. Trimming left V 2 bases short and J 4 bases short, with 5 bases between. The germline CDR1 and CDR2 sequences are LNHNV and YYDKDF (reference sequence). This CDR3 is built from 12 residues. The CDR3 here is CATSRILTEAFF. CDR3 bases: TGTGCCACCAGCAGAATACTCACTGAAGCTTTCTTT.

The V gene is TRBV20-1, the J gene TRBJ2-3, with D tentatively TRBD1 or TRBD2 (5 bases each). CDR1 is DFQATT and CDR2 is SNEGSKA in the germline V gene (reference sequence). Trimming stripped 3 bases from V and 11 bases from J, with 12 bases between. The CDR3 covers 11 residues. CDR3 residues: CSARGPQQQYF. The CDR3 region has the DNA TGCAGTGCTAGGGGACCCCAACAGCAGTATTTT.

The chain uses TRBV28 and TRBJ2-1; D is possibly TRBD2 (7 bases). The J call could be wrong; TRBJ2-7 is a better fit for the DNA end. The CDR3 contains 14 residues. The germline gives CDR1 MDHEN, CDR2 SYDVKM. The CDR3: CASWGGNSYNEQYF. The CDR3 DNA follows: TGTGCCAGCTGGGGGGGCAACTCCTACAATGAGCAGTACTTC.

The chain combines TRBV9 with TRBJ2-3; tentatively, D is TRBD1 (6 bases). Per germline, CDR1 SGDLS and CDR2 YYNGEE. V lost 4 bases to trimming and J lost 5 bases, with 20 bases between them. The CDR3 spans 16 residues. In nucleotides, the CDR3 is TGTGCCAGCAGCTCTCGCCGGGACAATGACATAGATACGCAGTATTTT. It specifies CASSSRRDNDIDTQYF. Variable domain in full (rest from reference TRBV9 and TRBJ2-3): DSGVTQTPKHLITATGQRVTLRCSPRSGDLSVYWYQQSLDQGLQFLIQYYNGEERAKGNILERFSAQQFPDLHSELNLSSLELGDSALYFCASSSRRDNDIDTQYFGPGTRLTVL.

This clonotype was detected only a few times. The rearrangement joins TRBV12-3 or TRBV12-4 to TRBJ2-7; D possibly corresponds to TRBD2 (5 bases). V was trimmed by 6 bases and J by 1 base, leaving 19 bases between them. This CDR3 is built from 16 residues. The CDR3 region has the DNA TGTGCCAGCAGCCCCTACGCCCGGGGTGGTTCCTACGAGCAGTACTTC. Its translation is CASSPYARGGSYEQYF.

This clonotype was counted only a few times. The chain recombines TRBV5-5 with TRBJ2-1; 11 nucleotides match TRBD1. V was pared by 4 bases and J by 6 bases, with 9 bases of the junction left unmatched. The CDR3 consists of 16 residues. Germline V gene sequence: CDR1 SGHKS, CDR2 YYEKEE (reference sequence). CDR3 nucleotide sequence: TGTGCCAGCAGCGCCCGCGAAGGGACAGGGGGCAATGAGCAGTTCTTC. Protein product: CASSAREGTGGNEQFF.

CDR3 region: CSAEPAGRTDTQYF. For the CDR3, the DNA is TGCAGTGCTGAACCAGCGGGGAGGACGGATACGCAGTATTTT. This chain links TRBV20-1 with TRBJ2-3; TRBD2 aligns across 7 bases. The V gene's germline CDR1 is DFQATT and CDR2 SNEGSKA (reference sequence). V lost 5 bases and J lost 6; bases outside the gene matches: 11. The length of the CDR3 is 14 residues.